These 22 T cell receptor beta chains originate from one sample sequenced in a study of post-analysis software for immune sequencing data. Broader study findings: The five TRBV segments detected at higher frequency in patients than in controls included TRBV5-6, TRBV5-1 and TRBV20-1.

Libraries were made from TCR beta cDNA, and they carried unique molecular identifiers. In TCRdb, the PCR reads were re-called with MiXCR into one record per CDR3 protein. This sample yields 380,000 or so distinct CDR3 sequences, of which 30% to 45% are seen a single time; 13% belongs to the top ten. These receptors' targets are unknown. The source material was blood. Receptors originate from a girl aged 5-17 years with multiple sclerosis.

To note about this clonotype: Because the CDR3's place on the DNA is in doubt, the DNA is left out and the CDR3 is given as listed by TCRdb. This chain joins TRBV20-1 and TRBJ1-6; TRBD1, the D gene given by the table, was not confirmed from the DNA. Germline CDR1 reads DFQATT; CDR2 reads SNEGSKA (reference sequence). The CDR3 length equals 13 residues, ends included. The CDR3 protein is CSVPPENNSPLHF.

The chain has TRBV5-4 and TRBJ2-7; unclear D gene. Trimming left V 1 base short and J 8 bases short, with 13 bases between. CDR1 is SGHNT, CDR2 YYREEE, per germline (reference sequence). The CDR3 is made up of 13 amino acids. The CDR3 DNA reads TGTGCCAGCAGCTTGTCCGATAAATACAAGCAGTACTTC. Its protein product is CASSLSDKYKQYF.

This clonotype was observed a handful of times. The V call is TRBV12-3 or TRBV12-4, the J call TRBJ2-5; TRBD2 matches 9 bases. The CDR3 consists of 14 residues. With V trimmed by 3 bases and J by 4 bases, 3 bases remained unmatched. In DNA, the CDR3 is TGTGCCAGCAGTTTCAATAGCGGGGGAGAGACCCAGTACTTC. Translated, it gives CASSFNSGGETQYF.

The sample holds a few counts of this clonotype. V is TRBV24-1 and J is TRBJ1-5; TRBD1 matches at 9 bases. Trimming cost V 4 bases and J 0 bases; bases outside gene matches: 9. This CDR3 comprises 18 residues. Germline lookup yields CDR1 KGHDR and CDR2 SFDVKD. CDR3 loop: CATSDPGTGKNSNQPQHF. CDR3 nucleotides: TGTGCCACCAGTGACCCCGGGACAGGGAAAAATAGCAATCAGCCCCAGCATTTT.

This clonotype has at least ten counts. The genes are TRBV29-1 and TRBJ2-1; D gene ambiguous. The germline V gene has CDR1 SQVTM and CDR2 ANQGSEA. The CDR3 covers 10 residues. Deletions cut 3 bases from V and 9 bases from J, with 6 bases between. CDR3 sequence reads: CSVDTFEQFF. CDR3 bases: TGCAGCGTTGATACCTTTGAGCAGTTCTTC.

Only a few counts were recorded for this clonotype. The rearrangement uses TRBV27 and TRBJ1-2, with 12 bases matching TRBD1. The CDR3 covers 15 residues. Unmatched junction bases numbered 10, after V lost 7 bases and J lost 7 bases. Germline V lookup: CDR1 MNHEY, CDR2 SMNVEV (reference sequence). CDR3 nucleotide sequence: TGTGCCAGCAAACACCAGGGACAGGGGGCGATTGGCTACACCTTC. Its translation: CASKHQGQGAIGYTF.

This clonotype showed up just a few times. This rearrangement joins TRBV30 to TRBJ2-7; weak D call: TRBD1 (7 bases). The length of the CDR3 is 14 residues. In germline, CDR1 is GTSNPN, CDR2 SVGIG (reference sequence). Trimming took 0 bases from V and 4 from J, leaving 13 bases between them. The CDR3: CAWSVGDSGYEQYF. In DNA form, the CDR3 reads TGTGCCTGGAGTGTAGGGGACAGCGGGTACGAGCAGTACTTC.

The chain combines TRBV7-6 with TRBJ1-6; no clear D. V was cut by 4 bases and J by 9 bases, with 7 bases left in between. Germline V gene data show CDR1 as SGHVS and CDR2 as FNYEAQ. The CDR3 spans 12 residues. As DNA, the CDR3 is TGTGCCAGCAGCTCCCTGGTTTCACCCCTCCACTTT. Protein sequence: CASSSLVSPLHF.

The chain links TRBV4-1 to TRBJ2-1, with D possibly matching TRBD1 (6 bases). V shed 3 bases and J shed 7 bases, with 16 bases lying between them. Germline V gene lookup returns CDR1 MGHRA and CDR2 YSYEKL. CDR3 length equals 15 residues. As DNA, the CDR3 is TGCGCCAGCAGCCAGCGGGCAGGGGCGGATAATGAGCAGTTCTTC. The encoded protein is CASSQRAGADNEQFF.

The V gene is TRBV2, the J gene TRBJ2-5; either TRBD1 or TRBD2 may fit D (7 bases each). The ends were cut back, 5 bases at V and 2 bases at J, with 18 bases in the middle. The CDR3 spans 16 residues. CDR1 and CDR2 (germline): SNHLY, FYNNEI. CDR3: CASSPQSGGAQETQYF. The CDR3 nucleotides read TGTGCCAGCAGTCCCCAATCAGGGGGGGCTCAAGAGACCCAGTACTTC.

The chain employs TRBV20-1 and TRBJ2-5; a possible D gene is TRBD2 (6 bases). The CDR3 spans 15 residues. Germline CDR1 DFQATT, CDR2 SNEGSKA (reference sequence). The V end was cut by 2 bases, the J end by 3 bases, with 16 bases between. The CDR3 region is CSARPRGWWEETQYF. The CDR3 region has the DNA TGCAGTGCTAGACCGCGGGGATGGTGGGAAGAGACCCAGTACTTC.

This rearrangement joins TRBV27 to TRBJ1-4; D call uncertain. CDR1 and CDR2 (germline): MNHEY, SMNVEV (reference sequence). The V end lost 6 bases, the J end lost 8 bases, and 16 bases lay between the germline ends. The CDR3 loop spans 14 amino acids. The CDR3 sequence: CASSLTGKGEKLFF. Here the CDR3 DNA reads TGTGCCAGCAGCCTCACGGGGAAGGGAGAAAAACTGTTTTTT.

About this clonotype itself: One junction end does not reproduce the germline sequence, and a read error may be involved. The rearrangement links TRBV28 to TRBJ1-6, with a tentative D call TRBD1 (6 bases). Germline V gene lookup returns CDR1 MDHEN and CDR2 SYDVKM. The CDR3 spans 16 residues. The CDR3 loop is CACSLGGHSYNSPLHF. The CDR3 DNA sequence: TGTGCCTGCAGTTTGGGGGGGCACTCCTATAATTCACCCCTCCACTTT.

The chain links TRBV30 to TRBJ2-5, with D unresolved. CDR1 GTSNPN and CDR2 SVGIG come from the germline V gene (reference sequence). The germline V and J ends were trimmed by 0 bases and 4 bases, with 6 bases remaining between them. The CDR3 extends over 12 amino acids. The CDR3 DNA reads as TGTGCCTGGAGTGTAACCGGAGAGACCCAGTACTTC. Amino acid sequence: CAWSVTGETQYF.

The gene calls are TRBV20-1 and TRBJ2-1, with D tentatively TRBD1 (6 bases). This CDR3 contains 16 residues. V gave up 2 bases and J gave up 4 bases, with 18 bases separating them. The germline V gene encodes CDR1 DFQATT and CDR2 SNEGSKA (reference sequence). The CDR3 is CSARPGDKPRYNEQFF. The CDR3 bases are TGCAGTGCTAGACCAGGGGACAAGCCGAGGTACAATGAGCAGTTCTTC.

This clonotype was seen a few times. The chain combines TRBV4-2 with TRBJ1-1, with D perhaps matching TRBD1 (5 bases). The V end lost 2 bases, the J end lost 4 bases, and 14 bases lay between the germline ends. The CDR3 runs to 15 residues. Germline lookup yields CDR1 LGHNA and CDR2 YNFKEQ. The CDR3 here is CASSQHRGVTTEAFF. CDR3 nucleotide sequence: TGTGCCAGCAGCCAACATCGGGGGGTGACCACTGAAGCTTTCTTT.

This clonotype has just a few counts. This sequence joins TRBV7-9 and TRBJ2-7; perhaps TRBD1 as D (6 bases). This CDR3 region has 15 residues. Trimming pared 7 bases from V and 5 bases from J, leaving 21 bases between. Germline V gene data show CDR1 as SEHNR and CDR2 as FQNEAQ (reference sequence). The CDR3 spells CASTVGGTGIDEQYF. The CDR3 DNA reads as TGTGCCAGCACCGTTGGGGGAACAGGGATAGACGAGCAGTACTTC.

The gene calls are TRBV5-1 and TRBJ2-5; D tentatively fits TRBD1 or TRBD2 (5 bases each). Trimming removed 0 bases from V and 4 bases from J, with 13 bases in between. From germline, CDR1 is SGHRS and CDR2 YFSETQ. The CDR3 runs 15 residues. CDR3 protein: CASSLGGAERETQYF. The CDR3 bases are TGCGCCAGCAGCTTGGGAGGGGCGGAAAGAGAGACCCAGTACTTC.

This clonotype was seen only a few times. J is TRBJ2-7 and V is TRBV25-1; possible D gene TRBD2, 7 bases. CDR1 is MGHDK, CDR2 SYGVNS, per germline. With 2 bases removed from V and 3 bases from J, the gap between germline ends came to 11 bases. This CDR3 comprises 14 residues. The CDR3 is CASSEVGGDYEQYF. In DNA form, the CDR3 reads TGTGCCAGCAGTGAAGTAGGGGGGGACTACGAGCAGTACTTC.

This clonotype has just a few counts. The chain couples TRBV6-6 to TRBJ1-1; D gene ambiguous. The CDR3 covers 13 residues. V was trimmed by 4 bases and J by 1 base, leaving 7 bases between them. Germline values: CDR1 MNHNY, CDR2 SVGAGI (reference sequence). The CDR3 loop is CASSWAGNTEAFF. CDR3 DNA: TGTGCCAGCAGTTGGGCAGGGAACACTGAAGCTTTCTTT.

This chain connects TRBV4-1 to TRBJ2-5, with a weak D call TRBD1 (6 bases). The CDR3 totals 14 residues. The ends were cut back, 4 bases at V and 2 bases at J, with 11 bases in the middle. The germline gives CDR1 MGHRA, CDR2 YSYEKL. The CDR3 region is CASSLRTEQETQYF. CDR3 DNA sequence: TGCGCCAGCAGCCTAAGGACAGAACAAGAGACCCAGTACTTC.

This clonotype has just a few counts. The chain has TRBV12-3 or TRBV12-4 and TRBJ2-5; 7 nucleotides agree with TRBD1. This CDR3 region has 14 residues. Losses at the gene ends were 5 bases for V and 5 bases for J; bases not matched to a gene: 8. This chain's CDR3 is CASSPRQGRETQYF. CDR3 bases: TGTGCCAGCAGTCCCCGACAGGGCAGGGAGACCCAGTACTTC.